This TCR beta chain is from a study of T-cell memory formation after mild COVID-19. On the study more broadly: Most TCR clusters belonged to a single donor. Study-level findings and limits: Balance between CD4 and CD8 was seen in clones contracting day 15 to 85, and a CD4+ lean was seen in later expanders. Prior to infection, memory already included some responding clones, suggesting cross-reactive memory joined.

5'RACE, which relied on constant-segment primers, yielded TCR alpha and TCR beta cDNA libraries carrying sample barcodes and UMIs. TCRdb fed the 5' RACE reads into MiXCR, producing one record per CDR3 protein. The table shows fewer than 450,000 distinct CDR3 sequences, with 20% to 30% occurring only once. V lost 2 bases and J 0 bases, leaving 11 bases between the germline ends. This CDR3 spans 16 amino acids. Germline values: CDR1 SGDLS, CDR2 YYNGEE. In its sample, this clonotype was seen a few times. Its antigen remains unknown. Sequences were obtained from PBMCs or a T cell subset sorted from them (not recorded which). The source of this sequence is an adult woman who had mild COVID-19 (a few samples of this study predate the infection). Cell type and time point are not known. The chain recombines TRBV9 with TRBJ2-2; D perhaps matches TRBD1 (6 bases). The CDR3 DNA reads TGTGCCAGCAGCGTCACAGGGATTTCGAACACCGGGGAGCTGTTTTTT. It translates to CASSVTGISNTGELFF.